These T cell receptor beta chains were read from a single sample in a study of identical twins. TCRdb fed the 5' RACE reads into MiXCR, producing one record per CDR3 protein. The sample lists about 260,000 distinct CDR3 sequences; roughly 7% were seen once. The sample also formed part of further work on yellow fever vaccine responses in identical twins.

Material for sequencing was memory (CD45RO+) T cells sorted from blood. Receptors were obtained from a woman aged 18 to 35 in good health. Each CDR3 is given with its conserved first and last residue. The D gene is left open where the match is weak. Rows give clone size only sometimes, using once, few, many, or a class for an expanded clone.

>TRBD2|TRBV5-1|TRBJ2-7|-
CASSLSRLAGAREQYF
TGCGCCAGCAGCTTGAGTCGGCTAGCGGGAGCTCGAGAGCAGTACTTC
>-|TRBV7-2|TRBJ2-2|many
CASSLGRASGELFF
TGTGCCAGCAGCTTAGGCAGGGCTAGCGGGGAGCTGTTTTTT
>-|TRBV6-5|TRBJ2-1|-
CASSFYRYNEQFF
TGTGCCAGCAGTTTTTACCGGTACAATGAGCAGTTCTTC
>TRBD2|TRBV7-9|TRBJ2-5|few
CASSSGLAGVETQYF
TGTGCCAGCAGCTCGGGACTAGCGGGAGTAGAGACCCAGTACTTC
>-|TRBV7-2|TRBJ2-3|few
CASSPLTRQTDTQYF
TGTGCCAGCAGCCCCTTGACTAGGCAGACAGATACGCAGTATTTT
>TRBD1|TRBV29-1|TRBJ2-5|-
CSVGKGQNQETQYF
TGCAGCGTCGGGAAGGGACAGAACCAAGAGACCCAGTACTTC
>TRBD1|TRBV20-1|TRBJ2-4|few
CSATPGRGLDKNIQYF
TGCAGTGCTACCCCGGGCAGGGGGCTCGACAAAAACATTCAGTACTTC
>TRBD1|TRBV20-1|TRBJ2-5|-
CSANGQGNQETQYF
TGCAGTGCTAATGGACAGGGGAACCAAGAGACCCAGTACTTC
>TRBD1|TRBV15|TRBJ1-2|few
CATSWDREGGGYTF
TGTGCCACCAGCTGGGACAGGGAAGGAGGAGGCTACACCTTC
>TRBD2|TRBV2|TRBJ2-3|-
CAANDRLAGGTDTQYF
TGTGCCGCAAACGATCGACTAGCGGGGGGCACAGATACGCAGTATTTT
>-|TRBV28|TRBJ2-3|-
CASATGGTDTQYF
TGTGCCAGCGCCACGGGAGGCACAGATACGCAGTATTTT
>TRBD1|TRBV18|TRBJ2-3|-
CASSPRPPGQGAGDTQYF
TGTGCCAGCTCACCTCGGCCTCCGGGACAGGGGGCGGGAGATACGCAGTATTTT
>-|TRBV5-1|TRBJ2-6|many
CASSSTLGANVLTF
TGCGCCAGCAGCTCTACCTTAGGGGCCAACGTCCTGACTTTC
>-|TRBV3-1|TRBJ1-1|-
CASSPQWSVNTEAFF
TGTGCCAGCAGCCCCCAGTGGAGCGTGAACACTGAAGCTTTCTTT
>-|TRBV20-1|TRBJ2-3|many
CSASLARRYTDTQYF
TGCAGTGCTTCCCTAGCGAGAAGGTACACAGATACGCAGTATTTT
>TRBD2|TRBV7-6|TRBJ2-1|-
CASSLEGLGYGRGYNEQFF
TGTGCCAGCAGCTTAGAGGGTTTAGGATACGGGAGGGGTTACAATGAGCAGTTCTTC
>-|TRBV11-1|TRBJ2-4|-
CASSPPPSGAMAKNIQYF
TGTGCCAGCAGCCCTCCCCCCTCAGGGGCGATGGCCAAAAACATTCAGTACTTC
>-|TRBV20-1|TRBJ2-5|few
CSAEAALGTETQYF
TGCAGTGCAGAGGCAGCCCTTGGCACAGAGACCCAGTACTTC
>TRBD1|TRBV5-1|TRBJ2-5|-
CASSSRTGGKETQYF
TGCGCCAGCAGCTCCCGGACAGGGGGCAAAGAGACCCAGTACTTC
>TRBD2|TRBV20-1|TRBJ2-2|-
CSASKTSGNTGELFF
TGCAGTGCTAGTAAGACTAGCGGGAACACCGGGGAGCTGTTTTTT
>-|TRBV4-2|TRBJ1-2|-
CASSQDLYRAANYGYTF
TGTGCCAGCAGCCAAGATCTGTACAGGGCAGCTAACTATGGCTACACCTTC
>-|TRBV7-8|TRBJ2-2|-
CASKFSTGNTGELFF
TGTGCCAGCAAGTTCTCGACAGGGAACACCGGGGAGCTGTTTTTT
>-|TRBV24-1|TRBJ2-2|-
CAYPGELFF
TGTGCCTACCCCGGGGAGCTGTTTTTT
>TRBD2|TRBV20-1|TRBJ2-3|many
CSAIPGLAESTDTQYF
TGCAGTGCCATCCCCGGACTAGCCGAAAGCACAGATACGCAGTATTTT
>TRBD1|TRBV5-4|TRBJ2-5|-
CASSLPDRVWETQYF
TGTGCCAGCAGCTTGCCCGACAGGGTGTGGGAGACCCAGTACTTC
>TRBD2|TRBV7-9|TRBJ2-5|-
CASSLAVAGTAETQYF
TGTGCCAGCAGCTTAGCTGTAGCGGGGACGGCGGAGACCCAGTACTTC
>-|TRBV12-3/TRBV12-4|TRBJ2-7|many
CASSLDSLSYEQYF
TGTGCCAGCAGTTTAGACTCCCTATCCTACGAGCAGTACTTC
>TRBD2|TRBV28|TRBJ2-1|many
CASSLSGGRAYNEQFF
TGTGCCAGCAGTTTATCTGGCGGGAGGGCCTACAATGAGCAGTTCTTC
>-|TRBV5-5|TRBJ1-1|-
CASSLVGPMNTEAFF
TGTGCCAGCAGCTTGGTGGGGCCGATGAACACTGAAGCTTTCTTT
>TRBD1|TRBV7-2|TRBJ2-5|many
CASSLVGTGVLETQYF
TGTGCCAGCAGCTTAGTAGGGACAGGGGTGTTAGAGACCCAGTACTTC
>-|TRBV11-1|TRBJ2-3|-
CASSLGIGRGGVNTDTQYF
TGTGCCAGCAGCTTAGGTATCGGCCGGGGCGGGGTAAACACAGATACGCAGTATTTT
>-|TRBV14|TRBJ2-5|-
CASSQDRLALTF
TGTGCCAGCAGCCAAGATAGGCTAGCACTCACTTTC
>-|TRBV7-2|TRBJ1-2|few
CASSLKLDYGYTF
TGTGCCAGCAGCTTAAAATTGGACTATGGCTACACCTTC
>TRBD1|TRBV5-1|TRBJ2-2|many
CASSFSGTGGATGELFF
TGCGCCAGCAGCTTCTCCGGGACAGGGGGCGCAACCGGGGAGCTGTTTTTT
>-|TRBV29-1|TRBJ2-1|many
CSVDSLNYNEQFF
TGCAGCGTTGATTCCCTGAACTACAATGAGCAGTTCTTC
>-|TRBV12-3/TRBV12-4|TRBJ1-1|many
CASSDGTRIEAFF
TGTGCCAGCAGTGACGGGACGCGCATTGAAGCTTTCTTT
>TRBD1|TRBV20-1|TRBJ1-2|many
CSVGQGALGYTF
TGCAGTGTTGGACAGGGGGCTTTGGGCTACACCTTC
>-|TRBV18|TRBJ2-5|few
CASSPKGQETQYF
TGTGCCAGCTCACCAAAGGGACAAGAGACCCAGTACTTC
>TRBD2|TRBV11-2|TRBJ2-1|many
CASSGWTSVTYNEQFF
TGTGCCAGCAGCGGATGGACTAGCGTAACCTACAATGAGCAGTTCTTC
>-|TRBV3-1|TRBJ2-7|-
CASSHYLFDEQYF
TGTGCCAGCAGCCATTACTTATTTGACGAGCAGTACTTC
>-|TRBV12-3/TRBV12-4|TRBJ2-1|many
CASSPTGGSYNEQFF
TGTGCCAGCAGTCCTACTGGGGGCTCCTACAATGAGCAGTTCTTC
>-|TRBV15|TRBJ1-1|-
CAARQVNTEAFF
TGTGCCGCCCGACAAGTGAACACTGAAGCTTTCTTT
>TRBD2|TRBV7-2|TRBJ2-3|many
CASSLALAGGMNTQYF
TGTGCCAGCAGCTTAGCTCTGGCGGGGGGAATGAATACGCAGTATTTT
>-|TRBV27|TRBJ1-1|-
CASSSLGGRSVWAEAFF
TGTGCCAGCAGTTCCCTCGGCGGCCGTTCGGTTTGGGCTGAAGCTTTCTTT
>TRBD2|TRBV20-1|TRBJ2-5|many
CSASPGLAGETQYF
TGCAGTGCTAGCCCGGGACTAGCGGGGGAGACCCAGTACTTC
>-|TRBV12-3/TRBV12-4|TRBJ1-3|many
CASSLRGGNTIYF
TGTGCCAGCAGTCTGAGAGGGGGAAACACCATATATTTT
>TRBD2|TRBV11-1|TRBJ2-3|-
CASSLAYFSGSFGDTQYF
TGTGCCAGCAGCTTAGCGTATTTTAGCGGGAGTTTCGGAGATACGCAGTATTTT
>TRBD1|TRBV12-3/TRBV12-4|TRBJ1-6|many
CASSKQGGNNSPLHF
TGTGCCAGCAGCAAACAGGGGGGTAATAATTCACCCCTCCACTTT
>TRBD1|TRBV5-1|TRBJ2-7|many
CASSRDRGWEQYF
TGCGCCAGCAGCAGGGACAGGGGTTGGGAGCAGTACTTC